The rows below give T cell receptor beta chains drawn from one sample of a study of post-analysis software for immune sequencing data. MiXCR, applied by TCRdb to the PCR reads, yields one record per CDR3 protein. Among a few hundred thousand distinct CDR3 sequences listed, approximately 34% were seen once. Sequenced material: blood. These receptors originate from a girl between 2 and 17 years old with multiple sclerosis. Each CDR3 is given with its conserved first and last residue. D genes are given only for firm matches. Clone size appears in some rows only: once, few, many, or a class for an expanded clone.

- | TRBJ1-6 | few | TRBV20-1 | CSASDGSSYNSPLHF | TGCAGTGCTAGTGACGGGAGCTCCTATAATTCACCCCTCCACTTT
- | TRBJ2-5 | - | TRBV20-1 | CSAPPVSIPQETQYF | TGCAGTGCTCCCCCCGTCAGTATCCCCCAAGAGACCCAGTACTTC
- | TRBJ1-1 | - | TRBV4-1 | CASSQRTPDTEAFF | TGCGCCAGCAGCCAGAGGACGCCTGACACTGAAGCTTTCTTT
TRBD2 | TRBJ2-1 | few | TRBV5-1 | CASSTGLAGGPNEQFF | TGCGCCAGCAGCACGGGACTAGCGGGGGGGCCTAATGAGCAGTTCTTC
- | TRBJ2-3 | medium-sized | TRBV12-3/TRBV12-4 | CASSLRDTQYF | TGCGCCAGCAGCTTGAGAGATACGCAGTATTTT
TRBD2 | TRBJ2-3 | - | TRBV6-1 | CASRLAGAPPRDTQYF | TGTGCCAGCAGGCTAGCGGGGGCCCCACCGAGAGATACGCAGTATTTT
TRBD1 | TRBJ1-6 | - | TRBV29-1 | CSVSRDRNSPLHF | TGCAGCGTTTCAAGGGACAGGAATTCACCCCTCCACTTT
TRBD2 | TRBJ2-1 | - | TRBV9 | CASSVGSGGSHSSYNEQFF | TGTGCCAGCAGCGTAGGTAGCGGGGGGTCCCATAGCTCCTACAATGAGCAGTTCTTC
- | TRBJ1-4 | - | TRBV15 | CATSRVNEKLFF | TGTGCCACCAGCAGAGTTAATGAAAAACTGTTTTTT
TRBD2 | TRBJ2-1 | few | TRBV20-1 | CSALGLAGRRDYNEQFF | TGCAGTGCTCTTGGACTAGCGGGGAGGCGGGACTACAATGAGCAGTTCTTC
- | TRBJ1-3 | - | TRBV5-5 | CASSPGSSGNTIYF | TGTGCCAGCAGCCCCGGGAGCTCTGGAAACACCATATATTTT
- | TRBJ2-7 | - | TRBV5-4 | CASSSRVMAVGYNEQYF | TGTGCCAGCAGCTCCCGTGTGATGGCGGTGGGTTACAATGAGCAGTACTTC
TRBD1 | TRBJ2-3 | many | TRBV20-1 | CSARASGQGDTDTQYF | TGCAGTGCTAGAGCATCGGGACAGGGGGATACAGATACGCAGTATTTT
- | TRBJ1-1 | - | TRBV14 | CASSQDVSGAEAFF | TGTGCCAGCAGCCAAGATGTGTCGGGGGCTGAAGCTTTCTTT
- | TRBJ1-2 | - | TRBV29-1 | CSVVQGNDYTF | TGCAGCGTTGTACAGGGTAATGACTACACCTTC
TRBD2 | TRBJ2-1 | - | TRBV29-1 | CSVEEAGGDWDEQFF | TGCAGCGTTGAAGAGGCGGGGGGTGATTGGGATGAGCAGTTCTTC
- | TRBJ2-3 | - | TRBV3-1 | CVSTFQDTQYF | TGTGTCAGCACCTTCCAAGATACGCAGTATTTT
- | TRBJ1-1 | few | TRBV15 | CATSRGGGNTEAFF | TGTGCCACCAGCAGAGGGGGGGGGAACACTGAAGCTTTCTTT
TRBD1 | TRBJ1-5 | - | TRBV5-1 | CASTLSLTGTGSNQPQHF | TGCGCCAGCACCTTGTCGTTAACCGGGACAGGGAGCAATCAGCCCCAGCATTTT
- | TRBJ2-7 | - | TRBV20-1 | CSASGGGAYEQYF | TGCAGTGCTAGTGGAGGGGGTGCCTACGAGCAGTACTTC
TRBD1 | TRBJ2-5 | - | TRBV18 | CASSPGTGEGWTQYF | TGTGCCAGCTCACCGGGGACAGGAGAGGGGTGGACCCAGTACTTC
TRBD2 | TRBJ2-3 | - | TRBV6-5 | CASTKTSGTDTQYF | TGTGCCAGCACCAAGACTAGCGGCACAGATACGCAGTATTTT
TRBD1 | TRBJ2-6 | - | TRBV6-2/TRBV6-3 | CASTGARPSGANVLTF | TGTGCCAGTACAGGGGCCCGACCTTCTGGGGCCAACGTCCTGACTTTC
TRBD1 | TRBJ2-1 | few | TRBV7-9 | CASSRTGQDNEQFF | TGTGCCAGCTCCCGGACAGGGCAGGACAATGAGCAGTTCTTC
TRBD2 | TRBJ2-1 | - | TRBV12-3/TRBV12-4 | CASSLAGLAGGPPFNEQFF | TGTGCCAGCAGTTTAGCGGGACTAGCGGGGGGGCCCCCATTCAATGAGCAGTTCTTC
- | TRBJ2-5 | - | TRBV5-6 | CASSLGTWGVPQETQYF | TGTGCCAGCAGCTTGGGGACTTGGGGGGTCCCACAAGAGACCCAGTACTTC
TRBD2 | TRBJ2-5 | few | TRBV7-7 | CASSRSLAGAETQYF | TGTGCTAGCAGCCGTAGCCTAGCGGGGGCTGAGACCCAGTACTTC
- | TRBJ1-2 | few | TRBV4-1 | CASSPLSGTPNYYGYTF | TGCGCCAGCAGCCCCCTATCCGGGACACCCAACTACTATGGCTACACCTTC
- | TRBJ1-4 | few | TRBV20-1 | CSAQEATNEKLFF | TGCAGTGCCCAGGAAGCAACTAATGAAAAACTGTTTTTT
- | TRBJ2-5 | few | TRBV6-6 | CASSYSIRGGTTREQYF | TGTGCCAGCAGTTACTCGATCCGAGGGGGAACTACACGGGAGCAGTACTTC
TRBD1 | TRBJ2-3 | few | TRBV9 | CASSLPGTGGGTDTQYF | TGTGCCAGCAGCCTTCCCGGGACAGGGGGCGGAACAGATACGCAGTATTTT